Sequencing of this T cell receptor (beta chain) was carried out in a study of human T cells and chemical hapten exposure (dated by TCRdb to the early 2020s). At the level of the whole study: For sensitization, 2% DPC in acetone was applied to a 2 cm by 2 cm area of upper inner arm skin. Weekly therapeutic DPC doses were additionally applied to the scalp of patients throughout the roughly 24-week study period. Patch testing was performed on the upper back with Finn chambers containing 0.01% DPC, and the patch tests were scored after 6 days according to International Contact Dermatitis Research Group standards. Alopecia areata with under or over 50% scalp involvement, alopecia totalis and alopecia universalis were represented in the patient cohort, which was mostly female. Libraries were pooled for sequencing, and per-sample TCR yields varied mainly because of small differences in library volumes within the pool. The study tracked peripheral blood TCR repertoire changes in vivo during primary and secondary sensitization to the hapten diphenylcyclopropenone (DPC) in alopecia patients. Blood samples were taken from patients before sensitization (week 0) and at 2, 6 and about 24 weeks after DPC sensitization. Blood for TCR sequencing was provided by twenty-nine alopecia patients at one to four time points (pre-sensitization, 2, 6 and 24 weeks).

Turning to this clonotype: Its specific antigen is unknown. Per-base quality was not reported, and no clone a single base away is much larger than it.

The research as a whole found: Compared with pre-sensitization or healthy control sets, expanded TCRs formed significantly more large CDR3 similarity clusters, which is consistent with antigen-driven responses. Because all patients had alopecia, a presumed autoimmune disease, the immune response of the patients might differ from that of healthy individuals. A positive correlation was found between the number of PT1 expanded TCRs and patch test score, with significance reached at thresholds 8, 16 and 32 but not 4. Repeated subsampling changed both the strength of the expansion versus patch-test correlation and the threshold at which that correlation became significant. The number of TCRs above 1 in 1000 frequency did not change with DPC sensitization; there was no evidence of global repertoire structure alterations.

CDR1 is given as DFQATT and CDR2 as SNEGSKA, both from the germline V gene (reference sequence). V lost 0 bases and J lost 9 bases, and the count of bases not matched to a germline gene is 14. The cysteine opens and the phenylalanine closes a CDR3 of 15 amino acids. CDR3 DNA is the only sequence kept; it has 45 bases, read in frame from the first base. Preparation of the library involved RACE. TCRdb shows the sequencer as NextSeq 500. Library preparation attached unique molecular identifiers to individual cDNA molecules for quantitative, reproducible TCR counting. Each blood RNA sample was used to sequence both TCR alpha and TCR beta chains. The paper's data handling went like this. Samples had a median of roughly 98,000 TCRs, with a range from about 23,224 to 750,000. V, J and CDR3 annotation of the TCR reads was performed with the Decombinator software suite. To make PS versus PT1 abundance plots, every sample was subsampled to the same number of TCRs (28,000). TCRs were defined as expanded if absent before sensitization and observed at least eight times at the 2-week time point. The public reads were quality trimmed at Q25 with fastp and then assembled into clones with MiXCR by TCRdb, keeping productive beta chains. Rows with a matching CDR3 protein are joined into one entry that keeps the most common DNA and genes. These V and J calls rely on TCRdb rather than the paper's analysis. This sample gives about 82,000 distinct CDR3 sequences in total; approximately 13% of them show up just once. 5.7% of the sample belongs to the ten largest clones.

The time point tag for this specimen amounts to: patch test 3, about 24 weeks after DPC sensitization. This specimen's treatment or condition label, interpreted: therapeutic diphenylcyclopropenone sensitization with weekly scalp DPC. Blood at each patch-test visit was drawn before the patch test was applied. Patients were considered eligible if aged 18 to 70, diagnosed with alopecia and deemed suitable for DPC therapy, and patients were excluded if pregnant. Unfractionated whole blood was collected in Tempus Blood RNA tubes, and total RNA was extracted from that blood. The specimen was whole blood, collected in connection with sensitization to the hapten diphenylcyclopropenone (DPC). This TCR came from a woman in her forties or fifties with alopecia areata. Some clones in this sample may be carry-over from other donors' samples. Here the chain combines TRBV20-1 and TRBJ2-7; 7 bases in the junction line up with TRBD1. CDR3 loop: CSARDLQGVTLVQYF. The nucleotide sequence reads TGCAGTGCTAGAGATCTCCAGGGGGTGACCCTTGTGCAGTACTTC.